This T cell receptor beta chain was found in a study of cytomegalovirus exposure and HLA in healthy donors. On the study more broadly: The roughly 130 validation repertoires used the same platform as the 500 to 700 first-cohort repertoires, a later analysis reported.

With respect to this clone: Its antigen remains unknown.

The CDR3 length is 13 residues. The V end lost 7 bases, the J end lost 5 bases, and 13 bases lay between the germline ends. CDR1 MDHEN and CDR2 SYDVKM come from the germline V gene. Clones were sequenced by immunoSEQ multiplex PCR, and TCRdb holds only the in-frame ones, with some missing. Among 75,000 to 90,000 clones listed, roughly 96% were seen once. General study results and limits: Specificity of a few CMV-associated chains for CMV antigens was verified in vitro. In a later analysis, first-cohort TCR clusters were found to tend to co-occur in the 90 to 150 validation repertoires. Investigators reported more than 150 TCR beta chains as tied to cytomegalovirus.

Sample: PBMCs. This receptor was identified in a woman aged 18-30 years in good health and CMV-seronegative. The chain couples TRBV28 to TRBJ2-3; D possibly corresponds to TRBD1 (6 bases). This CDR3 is CASTTQGIDTQYF. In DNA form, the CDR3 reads TGTGCCAGCACAACGCAGGGGATAGATACGCAGTATTTT. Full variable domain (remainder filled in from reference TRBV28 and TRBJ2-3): DVKVTQSSRYLVKRTGEKVFLECVQDMDHENMFWYRQDPGLGLRLIYFSYDVKMKEKGDIPEGYSVSREKKERFSLILESASTNQTSMYLCASTTQGIDTQYFGPGTRLTVL.